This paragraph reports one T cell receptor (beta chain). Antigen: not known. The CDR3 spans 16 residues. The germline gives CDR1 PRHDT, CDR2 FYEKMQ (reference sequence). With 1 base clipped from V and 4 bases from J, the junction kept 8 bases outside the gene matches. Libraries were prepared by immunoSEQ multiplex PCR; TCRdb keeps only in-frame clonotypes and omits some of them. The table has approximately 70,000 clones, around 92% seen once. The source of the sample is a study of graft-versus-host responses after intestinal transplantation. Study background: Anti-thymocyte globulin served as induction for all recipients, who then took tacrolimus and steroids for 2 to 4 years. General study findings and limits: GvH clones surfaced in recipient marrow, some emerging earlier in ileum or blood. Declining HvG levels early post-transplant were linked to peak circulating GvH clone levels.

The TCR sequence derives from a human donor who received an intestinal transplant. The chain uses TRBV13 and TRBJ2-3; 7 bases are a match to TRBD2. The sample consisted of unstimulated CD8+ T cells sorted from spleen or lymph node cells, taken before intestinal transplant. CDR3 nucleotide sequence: TGTGCCAGCAGCTTAGATAGGCAGCGGGGACCAGATACGCAGTATTTT. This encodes CASSLDRQRGPDTQYF.